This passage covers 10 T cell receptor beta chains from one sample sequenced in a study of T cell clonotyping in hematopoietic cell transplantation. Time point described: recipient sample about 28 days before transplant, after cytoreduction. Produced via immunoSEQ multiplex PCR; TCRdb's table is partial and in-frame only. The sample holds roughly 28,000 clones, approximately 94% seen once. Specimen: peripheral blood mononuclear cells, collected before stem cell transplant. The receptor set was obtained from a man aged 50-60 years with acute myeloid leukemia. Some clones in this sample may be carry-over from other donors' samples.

CDR3 coding DNA: TGTGCCAGCAGCTTGACAGGGGTCTGGAGCTCCTACGAGCAGTACTTC. Its protein product is CASSLTGVWSSYEQYF. The chain employs TRBV5-8 and TRBJ2-7, with 7 bases that match TRBD1. This CDR3 comprises 16 residues. Losses at the gene ends were 1 base for V and 0 bases for J; bases not matched to a gene: 7. Germline loops: CDR1 SGHTS, CDR2 YDEGEE.

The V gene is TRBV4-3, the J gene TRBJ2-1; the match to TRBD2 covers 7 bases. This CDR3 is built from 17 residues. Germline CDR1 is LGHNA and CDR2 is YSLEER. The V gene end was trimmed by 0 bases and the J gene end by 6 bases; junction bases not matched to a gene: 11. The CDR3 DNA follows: TGCGCCAGCAGCCAAGAGGGACGGGAGAGGGAGGGCAATGAGCAGTTCTTC. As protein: CASSQEGREREGNEQFF.

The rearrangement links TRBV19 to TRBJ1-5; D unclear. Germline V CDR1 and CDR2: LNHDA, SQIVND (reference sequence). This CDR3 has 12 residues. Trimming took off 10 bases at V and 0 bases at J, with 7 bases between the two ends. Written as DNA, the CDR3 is TGTGCCACCAGCAATAGCAATCAGCCCCAGCATTTT. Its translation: CATSNSNQPQHF.

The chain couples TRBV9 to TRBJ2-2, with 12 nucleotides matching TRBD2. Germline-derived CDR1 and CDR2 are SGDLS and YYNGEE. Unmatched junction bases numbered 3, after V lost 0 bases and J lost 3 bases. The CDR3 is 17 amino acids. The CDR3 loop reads CASSVATSGGHTGELFF. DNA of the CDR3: TGTGCCAGCAGCGTAGCAACTAGCGGGGGGCACACCGGGGAGCTGTTTTTT.

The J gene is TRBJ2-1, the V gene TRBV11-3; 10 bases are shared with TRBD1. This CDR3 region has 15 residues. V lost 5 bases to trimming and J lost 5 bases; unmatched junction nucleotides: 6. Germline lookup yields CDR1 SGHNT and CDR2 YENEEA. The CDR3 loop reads CASSRQGAFDNEQFF. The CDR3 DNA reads TGTGCCAGCAGCCGACAGGGGGCATTTGACAATGAGCAGTTCTTC.

The DNA of the CDR3 is TGTGCCAGCAGTAATCTAGCGGGTCGGCCAGATACGCAGTATTTT. Protein sequence: CASSNLAGRPDTQYF. This chain joins TRBV7-8 and TRBJ2-3, with 8 positions matching TRBD2. This CDR3 comprises 15 residues. V trimming: 6 bases; J trimming: 4 bases; junction bases outside the gene matches: 9. Looked up from germline, CDR1 is SGHVS and CDR2 is FQNEAQ.

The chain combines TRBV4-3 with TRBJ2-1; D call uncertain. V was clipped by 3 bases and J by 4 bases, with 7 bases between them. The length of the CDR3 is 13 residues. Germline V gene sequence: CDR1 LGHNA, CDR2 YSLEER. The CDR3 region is CASSQDQYNEQFF. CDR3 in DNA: TGCGCCAGCAGCCAGGATCAGTACAATGAGCAGTTCTTC.

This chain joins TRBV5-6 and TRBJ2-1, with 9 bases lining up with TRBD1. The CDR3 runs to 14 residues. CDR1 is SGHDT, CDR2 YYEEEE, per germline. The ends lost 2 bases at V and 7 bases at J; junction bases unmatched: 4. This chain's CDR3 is CASSFGGTGNEQFF. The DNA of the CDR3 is TGTGCCAGCAGCTTTGGCGGGACAGGGAATGAGCAGTTCTTC.

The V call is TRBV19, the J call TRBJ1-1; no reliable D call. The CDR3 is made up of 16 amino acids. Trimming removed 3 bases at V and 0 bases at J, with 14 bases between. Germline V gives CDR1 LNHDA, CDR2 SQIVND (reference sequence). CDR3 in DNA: TGTGCCAGTAGTATTTCCTGGAGCGGGGTGAACACTGAAGCTTTCTTT. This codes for CASSISWSGVNTEAFF. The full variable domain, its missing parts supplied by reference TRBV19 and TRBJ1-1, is DGGITQSPKYLFRKEGQNVTLSCEQNLNHDAMYWYRQDPGQGLRLIYYSQIVNDFQKGDIAEGYSVSREKKESFPLTVTSAQKNPTAFYLCASSISWSGVNTEAFFGQGTRLTVV.

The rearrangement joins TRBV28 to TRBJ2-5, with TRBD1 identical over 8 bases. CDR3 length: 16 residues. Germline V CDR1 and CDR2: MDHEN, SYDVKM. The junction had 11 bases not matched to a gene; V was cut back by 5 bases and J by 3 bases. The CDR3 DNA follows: TGTGCCAGCAGTCCCTTCGGACAGGGCGCTAAAGAGACCCAGTACTTC. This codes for CASSPFGQGAKETQYF. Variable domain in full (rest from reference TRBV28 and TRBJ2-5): DVKVTQSSRYLVKRTGEKVFLECVQDMDHENMFWYRQDPGLGLRLIYFSYDVKMKEKGDIPEGYSVSREKKERFSLILESASTNQTSMYLCASSPFGQGAKETQYFGPGTRLLVL.